The text below deals with one TCR beta chain. Its antigen is not yet known. Per-nucleotide qualities are absent, and no much larger clonotype sits a single base away. The data were taken from a study of T cell responses to AZD1222 COVID-19 vaccine (dated by TCRdb to the early 2020s). For the wider study: AZD1222 recipients whose second dose came at about 4 weeks and those whose second dose came at about 12 weeks were combined into one group, since spike-specific TCR depth and breadth did not differ between the two schedules. A total of just over 230 trial participants underwent TCR sequencing, of whom around 200 received two doses of AZD1222 and some 25 received two doses of the MenACWY control vaccine. Trial participants were enrolled by age into 18-55, 56-69 and 70-plus year subgroups, with around 140, 26 and 57 TCR-sequenced participants respectively.

In light of the paper, this sample's time point label describes: baseline before first vaccination. Samples from vaccinated people were obtained from the UK trials COV001 and COV002, which included a single-blind randomized controlled phase 2/3 trial of AZD1222 (ChAdOx1 nCoV-19) in healthy adults. Trial participant PBMC samples were collected at day 0 and day 28 after the second dose for TCRbeta chain sequencing. The germline V gene gives CDR1 as SNHLY and CDR2 as FYNNEI. Trimming removed 2 bases from V and 4 bases from J, leaving 5 bases between the germline ends. Measured from the cysteine to the phenylalanine, the CDR3 is 12 residues long. CDR3 DNA only is kept here, 36 bases in frame from base 1. The CDR3 regions of human TCRbeta chains were analyzed by immunosequencing. For the original study's pipeline: Repertoire TCRs were matched against a reference library of SARS-CoV-2-specific TCRs generated with the MIRA antigen-specificity platform. Breadth meant the fraction of unique TCRs that were SARS-CoV-2-associated, whereas depth meant the fraction of total T cells that were SARS-CoV-2-associated. Using the MIRA data, each spike-specific TCR was assigned both to the spike region to which the TCR was reactive and to a CD4 or CD8 class. Log10-transformed breadth and depth values were compared by one-way ANOVA with Sidak's multiple comparisons tests. Sourced from immuneACCESS, this table was stored by TCRdb with only in-frame sequences that have V and J called. A share of the clones is absent; for the studies checked, an unresolved V gene accounts for under half, and the remainder has no known explanation. V and J calls and clone size come straight from that table; D and trimming were deduced from the DNA. This sample lists 95,000 to 150,000 clones; roughly nine tenths were detected once. 4.2% of the sample lies in the top ten.

General findings and caveats noted by the study authors: Vaccine-associated CD4 TCRs spanned the whole spike protein, with dominant responses in regions 160-218 and 743-854. Reportedly, almost half of the unique spike-specific TCRs recognized epitopes lying outside the regions that are mutated in the B.1.351 and B.1.1.7 variants. Because no samples from the day 14 peak response were available, repertoires could be characterized only after the peak T cell response. Spike-specific TCR breadth and depth rose significantly after two AZD1222 doses compared with day 0 and with MenACWY recipients. Conclusions about previously exposed vaccinees were limited because only six AZD1222 recipients were SARS-CoV-2 seropositive at baseline. The 56-69-year group was small, and its depth increase did not reach significance, likely because of low power. Participants were mostly white British, with more females than males. The authors suggested clonal diversity may have been underestimated.

Here the sequenced sample was peripheral blood, taken on day 0 of AZD1222 vaccination. The receptor chain draws on TRBV2 and TRBJ1-2; the D gene identity is not certain. The receptor's source is an adult in good health. The CDR3 has the sequence CASSERPYGYTF. The nucleotides are TGTGCCAGCAGTGAAAGGCCCTATGGCTACACCTTC.